This T cell receptor beta chain was retrieved from a study of control samples from healthy donors and cancer patients. This CDR3 spans 15 amino acids. Germline CDR1 reads LGHDT; CDR2 reads YNNKEL (reference sequence). V shed 1 base, J shed 3 bases, and the junction held 2 bases outside the gene matches. Measured with immunoSEQ multiplex PCR; TCRdb has only the in-frame clones, and not every one. Seen here are approximately 93,000 clones, about 89% observed once, and the top ten hold roughly 9.7%. This clone occurred once. V and J are TRBV3-1 (or the pseudogene TRBV3-2) and TRBJ1-3, with 8 positions matching TRBD1. The clonotype originates from a woman in her forties or fifties with colorectal cancer. Sequenced input: PBMCs. CDR3: CASSQGTGGGNTIYF. The CDR3 DNA is TGTGCCAGCAGCCAAGGAACAGGGGGTGGAAACACCATATATTTT.